This T cell receptor beta chain was obtained from a study of chemoradiotherapy in HPV16-positive cancers. Germline-derived CDR1 and CDR2 are KGHSH and LQKENI. V was cut by 4 bases and J by 3 bases, with 15 bases left in between. The CDR3 totals 15 residues. The protocol was immunoSEQ multiplex PCR, while the TCRdb copy is restricted to in-frame clones and leaves out a portion. The repertoire holds about 14,000 clones, with approximately 89% as singletons. The chain uses TRBV18 and TRBJ1-2, with a possible D match to TRBD1 (5 bases). Sample: tumor tissue, taken from a patient who underwent chemoradiotherapy. The sequence came from a human donor with HPV-associated anogenital cancer. CDR3 in amino acids: CASSQGQGRDYGYTF. The CDR3 nucleotides read TGTGCCAGCTCACAGGGGCAGGGCCGGGACTATGGCTACACCTTC.